The 29 T cell receptor beta chains below all came from one sample that was sequenced in a study of T-cell memory formation after mild COVID-19. TCRdb reanalysed the 5' RACE reads using MiXCR and keeps one entry per CDR3 protein. The profile shows 400,000 or so distinct CDR3 sequences, roughly 20% of them singletons. Sequencing input: PBMCs or a T cell subset sorted from them (not recorded which). The receptors derive from an adult woman who had mild COVID-19 (a few samples of this study predate the infection). Cell type and time point are not known.

The chain is built from TRBV9 and TRBJ1-1; 8 bases are shared with TRBD1. Germline CDR1 and CDR2: SGDLS and YYNGEE. The CDR3 sequence is 15 residues long. The V and J ends lost 2 bases and 4 bases, in that order; junction bases with no gene match: 7. The CDR3 bases are TGTGCCAGCAGCGTCGACCCAGGGGGCACCACTGAAGCTTTCTTT. Amino acids: CASSVDPGGTTEAFF.

This clonotype was seen a handful of times. The chain has TRBV24-1 and TRBJ2-1; maybe TRBD2 (6 bases). Germline V lookup: CDR1 KGHDR, CDR2 SFDVKD. There are 17 residues in the CDR3. V lost 4 bases and J lost 8, with 23 bases in between. The CDR3 DNA follows: TGTGCCACCAGTGACCACACACGGACCTTAACGGGAGATGAGCAGTTCTTC. This codes for CATSDHTRTLTGDEQFF.

This clonotype was found a few times. The rearrangement joins TRBV6-2 or TRBV6-3 to TRBJ2-6, with D possibly TRBD2 on 6 matching bases. Trimming removed 6 bases from V and 1 base from J, with 7 bases in between. This CDR3 is 14 amino acids long. CDR1 and CDR2 (germline): MNHEY, SVGEGT. CDR3: CASRGGSGANVLTF. For the CDR3, the DNA is TGTGCCAGCAGGGGGGGTTCTGGGGCCAACGTCCTGACTTTC.

This clonotype was detected a few times. The chain uses TRBV7-3 and TRBJ2-3; the match to TRBD2 covers 8 bases. The CDR3 covers 14 residues. CDR1 and CDR2 (germline): SGHTA, FQGTGA. Trimming took 5 bases from V and 6 from J; bases not matched to a gene: 7. The CDR3 loop reads CASSTGTSGDTQYF. DNA of the CDR3: TGTGCCAGCAGCACCGGGACTAGTGGCGATACGCAGTATTTT.

The chain has TRBV5-1 and TRBJ2-7; D remains unclear. CDR3 length equals 11 residues. Germline V gene lookup returns CDR1 SGHRS and CDR2 YFSETQ. The ends were cut back, 4 bases at V and 10 bases at J, with 12 bases in the middle. Here the CDR3 reads CASSPGGLQYF. The CDR3 nucleotides are TGCGCCAGCAGCCCCGGTGGCCTTCAGTACTTC.

The V gene is TRBV19, the J gene TRBJ2-7; TRBD2 matches at 15 bases. Germline V gives CDR1 LNHDA, CDR2 SQIVND (reference sequence). Unmatched junction bases numbered 13, after V lost 10 bases and J lost 6 bases. This CDR3 has 16 amino acids. The CDR3, as DNA: TGTGCCACCAAAGGGACTAGCGGGAGGAATCCACTCGAGCAGTACTTC. Protein product: CATKGTSGRNPLEQYF. Based on the CDR3 plus reference TRBV19 and TRBJ2-7, the full variable domain is DGGITQSPKYLFRKEGQNVTLSCEQNLNHDAMYWYRQDPGQGLRLIYYSQIVNDFQKGDIAEGYSVSREKKESFPLTVTSAQKNPTAFYLCATKGTSGRNPLEQYFGPGTRLTVT.

In this sample, this clonotype turned up a few times. The chain joins TRBV7-4 to TRBJ1-5; weak D call: TRBD1 (6 bases). V was shortened by 8 bases and J by 7 bases, with 18 bases between the two germline ends. Germline CDR1 SGHVT, CDR2 SQSDAQ. There are 14 residues in the CDR3. The CDR3 loop is CASPSGGGRQPQHF. The CDR3 coding sequence is TGTGCCAGCCCGAGTGGGGGGGGCAGGCAGCCCCAGCATTTT.

The table lists this clonotype with a few counts. The chain uses TRBV5-4 and TRBJ2-3; D possibly matches TRBD1 or TRBD2 (5 bases each). Germline assignment: CDR1 SGHNT and CDR2 YYREEE (reference sequence). V lost 10 bases, J lost 4 bases, and 19 bases lay in between. The CDR3 has 14 residues. The DNA of the CDR3 is TGTGCCCTGAGTGGGGCCTTGGAGGCAGATACGCAGTATTTT. This gives the protein CALSGALEADTQYF.

This chain joins TRBV4-1 and TRBJ2-5, with 7 positions matching TRBD1. The CDR3 length is 16 residues. With 0 bases clipped from V and 0 bases from J, the junction kept 4 bases outside the gene matches. The V gene's germline CDR1 is MGHRA and CDR2 YSYEKL. The CDR3 sequence: CASSQDGTAYQETQYF. CDR3 DNA sequence: TGCGCCAGCAGCCAAGATGGGACAGCGTACCAAGAGACCCAGTACTTC.

This clonotype was counted a few times. This CDR3 is CASSQDRDRSSYEQYF. CDR3 coding DNA: TGTGCCAGCAGCCAAGATAGGGACAGAAGCTCCTACGAGCAGTACTTC. This chain uses TRBV4-2 with TRBJ2-7; 7 bases align to TRBD1. Trimming took 0 bases from V and 0 from J; bases not matched to a gene: 5. The CDR3 runs to 16 residues. Germline values: CDR1 LGHNA, CDR2 YNFKEQ.

This clonotype was counted ten times or more. The chain has TRBV5-6 and TRBJ2-2; D not certain. The V end was cut by 4 bases, the J end by 4 bases, with 5 bases between. CDR1 and CDR2 from the germline V gene are SGHDT and YYEEEE. The CDR3 spans 12 residues. DNA of the CDR3: TGTGCCAGCAGCCTTCCCACCGGGGAGCTGTTTTTT. Protein product: CASSLPTGELFF.

With respect to this clonotype: An end of the junction does not agree with germline; a read error may underlie this. This sequence joins TRBV20-1 and TRBJ1-1; unclear D gene. The CDR3 spans 13 residues. Germline CDR1 DFQATT, CDR2 SNEGSKA (reference sequence). The CDR3 nucleotides read TGCAGTGCTAGAGATCCCTTGAACACTGGAGCTTTCTTT. The encoded protein is CSARDPLNTGAFF.

The chain joins TRBV11-1 to TRBJ2-1; 13 bases fit TRBD2. The CDR3 spans 17 residues. With 3 bases clipped from V and 8 bases from J, the junction kept 10 bases outside the gene matches. CDR1 and CDR2 (germline): SGHAT, FQDESV (reference sequence). The CDR3 sequence: CASSFHYTSGRVDEQFF. CDR3 sequence (DNA): TGTGCCAGCAGCTTCCATTATACTAGCGGGAGGGTCGATGAGCAGTTCTTC.

The chain is built from TRBV13 and TRBJ2-1; unclear D gene. This CDR3 spans 14 amino acids. The V end was cut by 6 bases, the J end by 1 base, with 10 bases between. Per germline, CDR1 PRHDT and CDR2 FYEKMQ (reference sequence). CDR3 in amino acids: CASSRKTSYNEQFF. The CDR3 DNA reads as TGTGCCAGCAGTCGTAAGACATCCTACAATGAGCAGTTCTTC. The whole variable domain, remainder taken from reference TRBV13 and TRBJ2-1, is AAGVIQSPRHLIKEKRETATLKCYPIPRHDTVYWYQQGPGQDPQFLISFYEKMQSDKGSIPDRFSAQQFSDYHSELNMSSLELGDSALYFCASSRKTSYNEQFFGPGTRLTVL.

This clonotype was picked up one time. CDR3 in DNA: TGTGCCAGCAGCTCCGCCGGGACAGGGGGGGACATTCAGTACTTC. Translated: CASSSAGTGGDIQYF. The chain employs TRBV13 and TRBJ2-4; 11 nucleotides agree with TRBD1. Germline V gives CDR1 PRHDT, CDR2 FYEKMQ (reference sequence). CDR3 length: 15 residues. V was clipped by 4 bases and J by 8 bases; unmatched bases: 7.

The chain employs TRBV4-1 and TRBJ1-5; D not certain. CDR3 length: 13 residues. Trimming left V 0 bases short and J 5 bases short, with 5 bases between. Germline CDR1 is MGHRA and CDR2 is YSYEKL. CDR3 sequence reads: CASSQDPDQPQHF. CDR3 DNA: TGCGCCAGCAGCCAAGATCCAGATCAGCCCCAGCATTTT.

This clonotype was counted between two and nine times. CDR3 region: CATSEISGLTDTQYF. The CDR3 DNA sequence: TGTGCCACCAGTGAGATTAGCGGACTCACAGATACGCAGTATTTT. The V gene is TRBV24-1, the J gene TRBJ2-3; TRBD2 might be the D (6 bases). Per germline, CDR1 KGHDR and CDR2 SFDVKD. Trimming pared 4 bases from V and 2 bases from J, leaving 12 bases between. This CDR3 is built from 15 residues.

The CDR3 sequence is CASSPKAGLAGVGYEQYF. CDR3 coding DNA: TGTGCCAGCAGCCCCAAGGCGGGACTAGCGGGAGTCGGCTACGAGCAGTACTTC. This sequence joins TRBV3-1 and TRBJ2-7; 14 bases map to TRBD2. The CDR3 loop spans 18 amino acids. The V gene's germline CDR1 is LGHDT and CDR2 YNNKEL (reference sequence). The V segment lost 4 bases and the J segment 3 bases; nucleotides outside the gene matches: 11.

This clonotype turned up a few times. V gene TRBV19 combines with J gene TRBJ1-5; D uncertain. Trimming removed 5 bases at V and 3 bases at J, with 14 bases between. Germline lookup yields CDR1 LNHDA and CDR2 SQIVND (reference sequence). The CDR3 is 15 amino acids. For the CDR3, the DNA is TGTGCCAGTAGTTTGACCCTCGGACCCAATCAGCCCCAGCATTTT. Amino acid sequence: CASSLTLGPNQPQHF.

The rearrangement joins TRBV12-3 or TRBV12-4 to TRBJ2-5, with 7 bases lining up with TRBD1. Trimming cost V 3 bases and J 1 base; bases outside gene matches: 2. The CDR3 is 14 amino acids. The CDR3 DNA sequence: TGTGCCAGCAGTTTCGGGACAGCCCAAGAGACCCAGTACTTC. Translated, it gives CASSFGTAQETQYF.

A few counts support this clonotype. This sequence joins TRBV20-1 and TRBJ1-2; perhaps TRBD1 as D (5 bases). Trimming removed 0 bases at V and 0 bases at J, with 11 bases between. CDR1 is DFQATT and CDR2 is SNEGSKA in the germline V gene (reference sequence). The CDR3 length is 15 residues. The CDR3 protein is CSAREPGLSNYGYTF. CDR3 in DNA: TGCAGTGCTAGAGAGCCGGGGCTCTCTAACTATGGCTACACCTTC.

Many counts were recorded for this clonotype. The chain couples TRBV7-9 to TRBJ2-7; unclear D gene. V lost 2 bases to trimming and J lost 6 bases, with 17 bases between them. This CDR3 has 15 residues. Germline V gene sequence: CDR1 SEHNR, CDR2 FQNEAQ (reference sequence). CDR3 protein: CASSLSPAPPPEQYF. The CDR3, as DNA: TGTGCCAGCAGCTTAAGTCCTGCTCCGCCGCCCGAGCAGTACTTC.

The genes are TRBV6-5 and TRBJ1-2; D perhaps matches TRBD1 (5 bases). V dropped 2 bases and J dropped 7 bases, with 14 bases sitting between them. Germline V lookup: CDR1 MNHEY, CDR2 SVGAGI. The CDR3 is 14 amino acids. CDR3 in DNA: TGTGCCAGCAGTTACAAAAATCCCGGGGGTGGCTACACCTTC. Residues: CASSYKNPGGGYTF.

This clonotype was detected only a few times. This chain links TRBV20-1 with TRBJ1-2; D uncertain. There are 11 residues in the CDR3. Germline-derived CDR1 and CDR2 are DFQATT and SNEGSKA (reference sequence). The V end was cut by 6 bases, the J end by 7 bases, with 12 bases between. Written as DNA, the CDR3 is TGCAGTGCCCCGGCGGGGAGTGGCTACACCTTC. This codes for CSAPAGSGYTF.

The chain carries TRBV6-1 and TRBJ1-2; D unresolved. Germline V gene data show CDR1 as MNHNS and CDR2 as SASEGT. The length of the CDR3 is 13 residues. Trimming took off 1 base at V and 4 bases at J, with 7 bases between the two ends. This chain's CDR3 is CASSEGLTYGYTF. The DNA of the CDR3 is TGTGCCAGCAGTGAAGGGTTAACCTATGGCTACACCTTC.

This clonotype was seen only a few times. The V gene is TRBV7-8, the J gene TRBJ1-1; D gene uncertain. This CDR3 has 14 residues. V was shortened by 1 base and J by 10 bases, with 16 bases between the two germline ends. The germline V gene has CDR1 SGHVS and CDR2 FQNEAQ. The DNA of the CDR3 is TGTGCCAGCAGCTTAGAGTCTTCCCCCCGGAGAGCTTTCTTT. Amino acids: CASSLESSPRRAFF.

There are a few counts of this clonotype. The V gene is TRBV20-1, the J gene TRBJ1-2, with TRBD1 matching 7 bases. V gave up 6 bases and J gave up 3 bases; unmatched junction bases: 4. Looked up from germline, CDR1 is DFQATT and CDR2 is SNEGSKA (reference sequence). CDR3 length: 12 residues. Here the CDR3 DNA reads TGCAGTGCATTGGACAGGCACTATGGCTACACCTTC. Protein sequence: CSALDRHYGYTF.

This sequence joins TRBV7-2 and TRBJ2-1, with 11 bases identical to TRBD2. Germline CDR1 SGHTA, CDR2 FQGNSA. V trimming: 5 bases; J trimming: 4 bases; junction bases outside the gene matches: 7. The CDR3 totals 16 residues. The CDR3 DNA sequence: TGTGCCAGCAGCCTCCGCGGGACTAGCGGTTACAATGAGCAGTTCTTC. Its protein is CASSLRGTSGYNEQFF.

The table lists this clonotype with many counts. The V gene is TRBV7-9, the J gene TRBJ1-4; 9 positions match TRBD1. This CDR3 has 19 residues. Per the germline V gene, CDR1 is SEHNR and CDR2 is FQNEAQ (reference sequence). With V trimmed by 5 bases and J by 8 bases, 21 bases remained unmatched. This chain's CDR3 is CASSPTLTTGQGYEEKLFF. The CDR3 DNA reads as TGTGCCAGCAGCCCAACTCTAACAACGGGACAGGGTTATGAGGAAAAACTGTTTTTT.